Listed here are 12 T cell receptor beta chains from one sample, sequenced in a study of blood T cell repertoires in COVID-19. The method was immunoSEQ multiplex PCR; TCRdb's version includes in-frame clones alone and lacks a portion of them. The sample has about 370,000 clones; 80% to 90% are singletons. The sample was PBMCs or T cells enriched from blood (not recorded which). The receptors derive from a man between 18 and 35 years old who had recovered from COVID-19.

CDR3 region: CASRAPWSHYNEQFF. CDR3 in DNA: TGTGCCAGCAGGGCTCCCTGGAGTCACTACAATGAGCAGTTCTTC. The chain carries TRBV2 and TRBJ2-1, with D unresolved. CDR1 and CDR2 (germline): SNHLY, FYNNEI. V shed 6 bases and J shed 3 bases, with 15 bases lying between them. The length of the CDR3 is 15 residues.

This clone was counted a few times. This chain joins TRBV7-9 and TRBJ1-4, with a weak D call TRBD1 (5 bases). The CDR3 length is 13 residues. Deletions cut 8 bases from V and 7 bases from J, with 14 bases between. Germline CDR1 SEHNR, CDR2 FQNEAQ (reference sequence). The CDR3 sequence: CASFLGPLEKLFF. The DNA for the CDR3 is TGTGCCAGCTTTTTGGGGCCCCTTGAAAAACTGTTTTTT.

The gene calls are TRBV6-6 and TRBJ2-4, with TRBD1 identical over 7 bases. V was pared by 7 bases and J by 8 bases, with 8 bases of the junction left unmatched. The CDR3 has 13 amino acids. The germline gives CDR1 MNHNY, CDR2 SVGAGI (reference sequence). DNA for the CDR3: TGTGCCAGCATCCCGACAGGGCGGGACATTCAGTACTTC. Its protein is CASIPTGRDIQYF.

The gene calls are TRBV7-2 and TRBJ2-5, with D unresolved. This CDR3 spans 13 amino acids. V gave up 0 bases and J gave up 4 bases, with 6 bases separating them. CDR1 is SGHTA and CDR2 is FQGNSA in the germline V gene. The CDR3 is CASSLAIRETQYF. As DNA, the CDR3 is TGTGCCAGCAGCTTAGCGATTAGAGAGACCCAGTACTTC.

The chain has TRBV4-1 and TRBJ1-3; D ambiguous. The CDR3 loop spans 15 amino acids. V lost 0 bases and J 8 bases, leaving 14 bases between the germline ends. The V gene's germline CDR1 is MGHRA and CDR2 YSYEKL. CDR3 residues: CASSQDSGIGYTIYF. The CDR3, as DNA: TGCGCCAGCAGCCAAGATAGTGGTATTGGTTACACCATATATTTT.

The CDR3 nucleotides are TGTGCCACCAGTGAGCCCCGAGACTCTTATCACCTAGCCAAAAACATTCAGTACTTC. This gives the protein CATSEPRDSYHLAKNIQYF. The rearrangement links TRBV24-1 to TRBJ2-4; D is unclear. CDR1 is KGHDR, CDR2 SFDVKD, per germline. This CDR3 spans 19 amino acids. Trimming pared 4 bases from V and 0 bases from J, leaving 21 bases between.

The chain is built from TRBV4-2 and TRBJ2-7, with no clear D. CDR3 length equals 14 residues. Germline V gene data show CDR1 as LGHNA and CDR2 as YNFKEQ. V lost 0 bases and J lost 1, with 7 bases in between. The CDR3 region has the DNA TGTGCCAGCAGCCAAGATCTATTTTCCTACGAGCAGTACTTC. As protein: CASSQDLFSYEQYF.

CDR3 in DNA: TGCGCCAGCAGCCAAGAAGTCAGGGCGGGGAGCTATGGCTACACCTTC. Translating it yields CASSQEVRAGSYGYTF. This chain connects TRBV4-1 to TRBJ1-2; tentatively, D is TRBD1 (5 bases). Germline assignment: CDR1 MGHRA and CDR2 YSYEKL. V was cut by 0 bases and J by 4 bases, with 15 bases left in between. The CDR3 has 16 amino acids.

In nucleotides, the CDR3 is TGCGCCAGCAGCTTGCCACAGAACACTGAAGCTTTCTTT. Protein: CASSLPQNTEAFF. The chain is built from TRBV5-1 and TRBJ1-1; D unclear. V shed 1 base and J shed 1 base, with 5 bases lying between them. This CDR3 is 13 amino acids long. Looked up from germline, CDR1 is SGHRS and CDR2 is YFSETQ.

The rearrangement joins TRBV7-2 to TRBJ2-1, with 14 bases fitting TRBD2. CDR1 is SGHTA and CDR2 is FQGNSA in the germline V gene. CDR3 length equals 17 residues. Germline trimming cut 1 base from V and 3 bases from J; bases unmatched to any gene: 2. CDR3 in DNA: TGTGCCAGCAGCTTAGTCGGGACTAGCGGGAGCTACAATGAGCAGTTCTTC. As protein: CASSLVGTSGSYNEQFF.

The gene calls are TRBV5-1 and TRBJ2-7, with 8 positions matching TRBD2. The CDR3 consists of 16 residues. J gave up 2 bases and V 3 bases, and 10 bases lay outside the gene matches. Germline lookup yields CDR1 SGHRS and CDR2 YFSETQ. The CDR3 DNA is TGCGCCAGCAGCTGGACCGGGACTAGAGAAACCTACGAGCAGTACTTC. It codes for CASSWTGTRETYEQYF.

This rearrangement joins TRBV3-1 (or the pseudogene TRBV3-2) to TRBJ2-7; TRBD1 might be the D (6 bases). The CDR3 runs to 14 residues. CDR1 and CDR2 (germline): LGHDT, YNNKEL (reference sequence). With 2 bases removed from V and 0 bases from J, the gap between germline ends came to 8 bases. CDR3 DNA: TGTGCCAGCAGCCAAACAGGGATCTCCTACGAGCAGTACTTC. Translating it yields CASSQTGISYEQYF.